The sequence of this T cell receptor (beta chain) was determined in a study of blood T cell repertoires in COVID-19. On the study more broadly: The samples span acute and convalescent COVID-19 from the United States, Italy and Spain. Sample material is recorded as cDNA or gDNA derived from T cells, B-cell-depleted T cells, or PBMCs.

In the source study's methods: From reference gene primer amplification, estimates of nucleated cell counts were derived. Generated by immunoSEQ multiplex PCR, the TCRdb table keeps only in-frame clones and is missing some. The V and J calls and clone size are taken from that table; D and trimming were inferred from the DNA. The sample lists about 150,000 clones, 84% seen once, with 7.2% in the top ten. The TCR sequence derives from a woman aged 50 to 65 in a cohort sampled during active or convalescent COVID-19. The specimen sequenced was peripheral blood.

As DNA, the CDR3 is TGTGCCAGTAGTATCGAGGGAGAGACCCAGTACTTC. It yields the protein CASSIEGETQYF. The chain carries TRBV19 and TRBJ2-5; D perhaps matches TRBD2 (5 bases). CDR1 is LNHDA and CDR2 is SQIVND in the germline V gene (reference sequence). This CDR3 has 12 residues. The V gene lost 3 bases and the J gene lost 4 bases, with 6 bases spanning the gap.